This is a list of T cell receptor beta chains from one sample in a study of T cell changes during pregnancy in multiple sclerosis. Sequenced by immunoSEQ multiplex PCR; TCRdb stores in-frame clones only, minus some. In the table there are approximately 38,000 clones, less than 95% of which are singletons. Sequenced here: peripheral blood, sampled in the third trimester of pregnancy. Receptors were obtained from a female donor with multiple sclerosis, enrolled in a pregnancy study. CDR3s include the opening cysteine and the closing phenylalanine or tryptophan. A D gene is named only where the DNA matches it firmly. Only part of the rows carry a size: once, few, many, or a class if the clone is expanded.

>TRBV19|TRBJ2-3|TRBD2|-
CATKLAGERDTQYF
TGTGCCACAAAACTAGCGGGGGAGAGGGATACGCAGTATTTT
>TRBV25-1|TRBJ2-2|-|-
CASSGPRGELFF
TGTGCCAGCAGTGGCCCGCGAGGGGAGCTGTTTTTT
>TRBV5-4|TRBJ2-5|-|-
CASSLGPSGQETQYF
TGTGCCAGCAGCTTGGGACCCTCGGGGCAAGAGACCCAGTACTTC
>TRBV7-2|TRBJ2-7|-|-
CASSFSYEQYF
TGTGCCAGCAGCTTCAGCTACGAGCAGTACTTC
>TRBV13|TRBJ2-7|-|-
CASSTRQAYEQYF
TGTGCCAGCTCAACCCGACAGGCCTACGAGCAGTACTTC
>TRBV5-1|TRBJ2-7|TRBD1|-
CASSLGTGAYEQYF
TGCGCCAGCAGCTTGGGGACAGGAGCCTACGAGCAGTACTTC
>TRBV7-3|TRBJ2-1|TRBD2|-
CASSLRGRGGLGSYNEQFF
TGTGCCAGCAGCTTAAGGGGGCGGGGGGGCCTCGGTTCCTACAATGAGCAGTTCTTC
>TRBV9|TRBJ2-3|TRBD2|once
CASRGLAGDTQYF
TGTGCCAGCAGGGGACTAGCAGGAGATACGCAGTATTTT
>TRBV18|TRBJ1-2|-|-
CASSLRDSRVTNYGYTF
TGTGCCAGCTCACTACGCGACAGTCGGGTAACTAACTATGGCTACACCTTC
>TRBV2|TRBJ1-1|TRBD1|-
CASNGDRNTEAFF
TGTGCCAGCAACGGGGACAGGAACACTGAAGCTTTCTTT
>TRBV7-9|TRBJ1-1|TRBD1|-
CASSSPGTGRMNTEAFF
TGTGCCAGCAGCTCCCCCGGGACAGGCCGGATGAACACTGAAGCTTTCTTT
>TRBV2|TRBJ1-2|-|-
CASTERQFYGYTF
TGTGCCAGCACCGAGAGGCAGTTCTATGGCTACACCTTC
>TRBV30|TRBJ1-6|-|-
CAWSPQDNSPLHF
TGTGCCTGGTCCCCACAGGATAATTCACCCCTCCACTTT
>TRBV7-2|TRBJ1-1|-|-
CASSQGTYKNTEAFF
TGTGCCAGCAGCCAAGGGACATACAAGAACACTGAAGCTTTCTTT
>TRBV6-1|TRBJ2-3|TRBD1|-
CASSRDRGRDTQYF
TGTGCCAGCAGTAGGGACAGGGGGCGAGATACGCAGTATTTT
>TRBV11-2|TRBJ1-3|-|-
CASSFPGWNTIYF
TGTGCCAGCAGCTTTCCGGGGTGGAACACCATATATTTT
>TRBV6-5|TRBJ2-5|-|-
CASSYNRPQETQYF
TGTGCCAGCAGTTATAATCGTCCTCAAGAGACCCAGTACTTC
>TRBV28|TRBJ1-1|-|-
CASRRRQLITMNTEAFF
TGTGCCAGCAGACGTCGACAGCTTATAACAATGAACACTGAAGCTTTCTTT
>TRBV30|TRBJ2-1|-|once
CASRAGSYNEQFF
TGTGCCTCTAGAGCGGGCTCCTACAATGAGCAGTTCTTC